The clone carrying this T cell receptor beta chain was counted between two and nine times. This sample was taken from a study of OX40 agonist ivuxolimab in advanced cancers. Background on the study: Partial responses were achieved by three patients, one with hepatocellular carcinoma and two with cutaneous melanoma.

V lost 1 base, J lost 6 bases, and 15 bases lay in between. From germline, CDR1 is LGHNA and CDR2 YNFKEQ. The length of the CDR3 is 16 residues. Generated by immunoSEQ multiplex PCR, the TCRdb table keeps only in-frame clones and is missing some. The sample includes 23,000 or so clones, nearly 85% seen only once; the top ten take about 8.9%. This chain links TRBV4-2 with TRBJ1-4; TRBD1 might be the D (6 bases). Sequenced here: CD4+ or CD8+ T cells sorted from blood, sampled in a trial of the OX40 agonist ivuxolimab. The sequence derives from an adult with an advanced solid tumor such as melanoma, head and neck, liver or kidney cancer. The CDR3 here is CASSQGYREFDEKLFF. For the CDR3, the DNA is TGTGCCAGCAGCCAAGGGTACAGGGAGTTCGATGAAAAACTGTTTTTT.